The next 27 T cell receptor beta chains were all read from a single sample in a study of CD8 T cells in Susac syndrome. With random hexamers, roughly 0.45 to 1 ug RNA was reverse transcribed. One entry per CDR3 protein, called by TCRdb with MiXCR from the immunoSEQ multiplex PCR reads. The table has roughly 120,000 distinct CDR3 sequences, less than 95% seen once. What was sequenced was CD4+ T cells from PBMCs. Every receptor here comes from a human donor with multiple sclerosis.

The chain has TRBV25-1 and TRBJ1-1, with TRBD1 identical over 7 bases. V trimming: 3 bases; J trimming: 4 bases; junction bases outside the gene matches: 8. The CDR3 runs to 15 residues. The V gene's germline CDR1 is MGHDK and CDR2 SYGVNS. The CDR3 sequence is CASSDLRQGSTEAFF. In DNA form, the CDR3 reads TGTGCCAGCAGTGACCTAAGACAGGGATCCACTGAAGCTTTCTTT. Full variable domain (remainder filled in from reference TRBV25-1 and TRBJ1-1): EADIYQTPRYLVIGTGKKITLECSQTMGHDKMYWYQQDPGMELHLIHYSYGVNSTEKGDLSSESTVSRIRTEHFPLTLESARPSHTSQYLCASSDLRQGSTEAFFGQGTRLTVV.

The V gene is TRBV29-1, the J gene TRBJ1-4, with TRBD1 matching over 7 bases. The germline gives CDR1 SQVTM, CDR2 ANQGSEA. V dropped 4 bases and J dropped 6; count of bases not matched to a gene: 5. This CDR3 is built from 13 residues. The CDR3 protein is CSVGGRGDEKLFF. For the CDR3, the DNA is TGCAGCGTTGGCGGCAGGGGGGATGAAAAACTGTTTTTT. Complete variable domain (other parts from reference TRBV29-1 and TRBJ1-4): SAVISQKPSRDICQRGTSLTIQCQVDSQVTMMFWYRQQPGQSLTLIATANQGSEATYESGFVIDKFPISRPNLTFSTLTVSNMSPEDSSIYLCSVGGRGDEKLFFGSGTQLSVL.

This clonotype was detected only once. This chain joins TRBV10-3 and TRBJ2-5, with D tentatively TRBD1 or TRBD2 (5 bases each). Trimming shortened V by 3 bases and J by 2 bases, and 13 bases separated the two germline ends. Per germline, CDR1 ENHRY and CDR2 SYGVKD. The CDR3 has 15 amino acids. This chain's CDR3 is CAISDPGQGQETQYF. CDR3 DNA sequence: TGTGCCATCAGTGATCCGGGGCAGGGACAAGAGACCCAGTACTTC.

The chain uses TRBV29-1 and TRBJ2-3, with 15 bases identical to TRBD2. There are 16 residues in the CDR3. Unmatched junction bases numbered 3, after V lost 4 bases and J lost 1 base. Germline CDR1 SQVTM, CDR2 ANQGSEA. Written as DNA, the CDR3 is TGCAGCGTTGCTGGGACTAGCGGGGGGCGCACAGATACGCAGTATTTT. Translating it yields CSVAGTSGGRTDTQYF.

The gene calls are TRBV30 and TRBJ2-6; 9 bases are shared with TRBD1. CDR1 and CDR2 from the germline V gene are GTSNPN and SVGIG (reference sequence). Trimming removed 4 bases from V and 2 bases from J; junction bases left unmatched: 9. This CDR3 has 17 residues. CDR3 protein: CAWTDRGVKPGANVLTF. CDR3 bases: TGTGCCTGGACCGACAGGGGGGTCAAGCCTGGGGCCAACGTCCTGACTTTC.

The chain is built from TRBV12-3 or TRBV12-4 and TRBJ1-5, with a weak D call TRBD1 (6 bases). The length of the CDR3 is 17 residues. Between the trimmed V and J ends, which lost 3 bases and 4 bases, there was a span of 19 bases. CDR3 residues: CASSLGGVGGANQPQHF. CDR3 bases: TGTGCCAGCAGTTTGGGTGGGGTGGGGGGCGCGAATCAGCCCCAGCATTTT.

The chain links TRBV20-1 to TRBJ1-3, with no clear D. This CDR3 is 15 amino acids long. CDR1 DFQATT and CDR2 SNEGSKA come from the germline V gene (reference sequence). V lost 0 bases to trimming and J lost 0 bases, with 9 bases between them. CDR3 sequence: CSARDRQISGNTIYF. CDR3 sequence (DNA): TGCAGTGCTAGAGATAGGCAGATCTCTGGAAACACCATATATTTT.

V and J are TRBV19 and TRBJ1-5; no reliable D call. The length of the CDR3 is 10 residues. Germline V CDR1 and CDR2: LNHDA, SQIVND (reference sequence). Trimming removed 7 bases at V and 6 bases at J, with 4 bases between. CDR3 DNA: TGTGCCAGTAATCGTCAGCCCCAGCATTTT. Translation: CASNRQPQHF.

This rearrangement joins TRBV30 to TRBJ2-1; D not certain. Between the trimmed V and J ends, which lost 0 bases and 0 bases, there was a span of 18 bases. The germline V gene has CDR1 GTSNPN and CDR2 SVGIG (reference sequence). The CDR3 is 18 amino acids. CDR3 sequence (DNA): TGTGCCTGGAGTGTCTCGGGCTATCCTAAGGGCTCCTACAATGAGCAGTTCTTC. Protein product: CAWSVSGYPKGSYNEQFF.

This chain joins TRBV6-1 and TRBJ2-2; 13 nucleotides line up with TRBD2. This CDR3 is built from 17 residues. V trimming: 6 bases; J trimming: 1 base; junction bases outside the gene matches: 5. Germline CDR1 and CDR2: MNHNS and SASEGT. This CDR3 reads CASSGLAGAGNTGELFF. The CDR3 coding sequence is TGTGCCAGCAGCGGACTAGCGGGGGCCGGGAACACCGGGGAGCTGTTTTTT.

This chain links TRBV28 with TRBJ1-5; 11 bases agree with TRBD1. This CDR3 has 15 residues. V dropped 5 bases and J dropped 6; count of bases not matched to a gene: 6. Germline V gives CDR1 MDHEN, CDR2 SYDVKM. The CDR3 sequence is CASSPGTGGSQPQHF. CDR3 nucleotide sequence: TGTGCCAGCAGTCCCGGGACAGGGGGAAGTCAGCCCCAGCATTTT.

As DNA, the CDR3 is TGTGCCTGGGAATCTCGGGACAGCTATGGCTACACCTTC. Its protein product is CAWESRDSYGYTF. The V gene is TRBV30, the J gene TRBJ1-2, with 7 bases identical to TRBD1. Trimming took 5 bases from V and 4 from J; bases not matched to a gene: 7. CDR3 length: 13 residues. The V gene's germline CDR1 is GTSNPN and CDR2 SVGIG (reference sequence). Full variable domain (outside the CDR3, taken from reference TRBV30 and TRBJ1-2): SQTIHQWPATLVQPVGSPLSLECTVEGTSNPNLYWYRQAAGRGLQLLFYSVGIGQISSEVPQNLSASRPQDRQFILSSKKLLLSDSGFYLCAWESRDSYGYTFGSGTRLTVV.

This rearrangement joins TRBV10-3 to TRBJ2-5, with TRBD1 matching 7 bases. The CDR3 is 15 amino acids. Germline lookup yields CDR1 ENHRY and CDR2 SYGVKD. After removal of 4 bases from V and 0 bases from J, the junction contained 5 bases not matched to a gene. The CDR3 coding sequence is TGTGCCATCAGTGTTTTCGGACAGGACCAAGAGACCCAGTACTTC. Translated, it gives CAISVFGQDQETQYF.

There are a few counts of this clonotype. V gene TRBV7-2 combines with J gene TRBJ1-1, with D unclear. The germline CDR1 and CDR2 sequences are SGHTA and FQGNSA. V gave up 6 bases and J gave up 3 bases, with 11 bases separating them. The CDR3 spans 13 residues. The CDR3 nucleotides read TGTGCCAGCAGTCCCGGGCGGGACACTGAAGCTTTCTTT. Protein product: CASSPGRDTEAFF.

This chain connects TRBV29-1 to TRBJ2-2; D is unresolved. V was shortened by 6 bases and J by 0 bases, with 14 bases between the two germline ends. Germline V gives CDR1 SQVTM, CDR2 ANQGSEA. This CDR3 has 15 residues. CDR3 DNA: TGCAGCGTGGGAAGGGTAGGCGCGAACACCGGGGAGCTGTTTTTT. It encodes CSVGRVGANTGELFF.

The chain links TRBV29-1 to TRBJ1-4; D remains ambiguous. The CDR3 is 13 amino acids. Germline values: CDR1 SQVTM, CDR2 ANQGSEA. The germline V and J ends were trimmed by 7 bases and 3 bases, with 12 bases remaining between them. The CDR3 coding sequence is TGCAGCGCTACCGAGGCAGCTAATGAAAAACTGTTTTTT. This codes for CSATEAANEKLFF.

The chain combines TRBV18 with TRBJ2-7, with a weak D call TRBD2 (5 bases). Germline V lookup: CDR1 KGHSH, CDR2 LQKENI. The CDR3 covers 14 residues. With 3 bases removed from V and 3 bases from J, the gap between germline ends came to 12 bases. In DNA, the CDR3 is TGTGCCAGCTCACCTAGACGACGGGACTACGAGCAGTACTTC. This sequence encodes CASSPRRRDYEQYF.

This clonotype was detected once. The J gene is TRBJ2-5, the V gene TRBV5-1, with D maybe TRBD1 (5 bases). The V and J ends lost 2 bases and 4 bases respectively, with 9 bases between them. CDR1 and CDR2 (germline): SGHRS, YFSETQ. The CDR3 loop spans 13 amino acids. The CDR3 protein is CASSFQGPETQYF. CDR3 sequence (DNA): TGCGCCAGCAGCTTCCAGGGCCCAGAGACCCAGTACTTC.

The V call is TRBV18, the J call TRBJ2-5; D is possibly TRBD2 (6 bases). The CDR3 has 14 residues. Trimming removed 4 bases from V and 3 bases from J, with 12 bases in between. From germline, CDR1 is KGHSH and CDR2 LQKENI. The chain's CDR3 is CASSLYGGEETQYF. CDR3 sequence (DNA): TGTGCCAGCTCACTCTATGGAGGGGAAGAGACCCAGTACTTC. Looking up the rest from reference TRBV18 and TRBJ2-5 gives the full variable domain: NAGVMQNPRHLVRRRGQEARLRCSPMKGHSHVYWYRQLPEEGLKFMVYLQKENIIDESGMPKERFSAEFPKEGPSILRIQQVVRGDSAAYFCASSLYGGEETQYFGPGTRLLVL.

The chain couples TRBV12-3 or TRBV12-4 to TRBJ2-7; D not resolved. The CDR3 extends over 13 amino acids. Trimming removed 9 bases from V and 1 base from J, with 13 bases in between. The CDR3 region is CASRSTGSYEQYF. CDR3 in DNA: TGTGCCAGTCGATCGACTGGGTCCTACGAGCAGTACTTC.

The chain recombines TRBV6-5 with TRBJ2-7; 10 bases align to TRBD2. Germline trimming cut 4 bases from V and 3 bases from J; bases unmatched to any gene: 9. CDR3 size: 16 residues. CDR1 is MNHEY and CDR2 is SVGAGI in the germline V gene. CDR3 bases: TGTGCCAGCAGTTTCCTTGCTAGCGGGAGACGCTACGAGCAGTACTTC. Translated: CASSFLASGRRYEQYF.

The chain combines TRBV29-1 with TRBJ2-7; D possibly corresponds to TRBD2 (5 bases). This CDR3 region has 14 residues. Trimming left V 0 bases short and J 5 bases short, with 14 bases between. Germline CDR1 is SQVTM and CDR2 is ANQGSEA. The CDR3 DNA is TGCAGCGTTGAAGAACCGGGAAGACGGGACGAGCAGTACTTC. Its protein product is CSVEEPGRRDEQYF.

The J gene is TRBJ1-5, the V gene TRBV19; a possible D gene is TRBD1 (6 bases). CDR1 and CDR2 from the germline V gene are LNHDA and SQIVND (reference sequence). The CDR3 has 14 residues. The V end lost 8 bases, the J end lost 3 bases, and 14 bases lay between the germline ends. In nucleotides, the CDR3 is TGTGCCAGTTCGGGGGCAGGGGCCAATCAGCCCCAGCATTTT. This encodes CASSGAGANQPQHF.

The chain joins TRBV6-5 to TRBJ2-4; D assignment may be TRBD1 or TRBD2 (5 bases each). In germline, CDR1 is MNHEY, CDR2 SVGAGI. This CDR3 is 16 amino acids long. Trimming took off 0 bases at V and 1 base at J, with 10 bases between the two ends. The CDR3: CASSYSGTPAKNIQYF. CDR3 nucleotide sequence: TGTGCCAGCAGTTACTCAGGGACGCCGGCCAAAAACATTCAGTACTTC.

There are a few counts of this clonotype. The chain is built from TRBV28 and TRBJ2-7, with D perhaps TRBD2 (5 bases). The germline CDR1 and CDR2 sequences are MDHEN and SYDVKM. The CDR3 spans 14 residues. Trimming removed 1 base at V and 0 bases at J, with 7 bases between. For the CDR3, the DNA is TGTGCCAGCAGTTTATATGGGAGCTCCTACGAGCAGTACTTC. Residues: CASSLYGSSYEQYF.

The chain employs TRBV5-6 and TRBJ2-5, with 8 nucleotides matching TRBD1. From germline, CDR1 is SGHDT and CDR2 YYEEEE. The CDR3 covers 18 residues. V shed 2 bases and J 5 bases; nucleotides not matched to a gene: 17. DNA of the CDR3: TGTGCCAGCAGCTTACCCACCCAGGGGGCGCATTATGGGGAGACCCAGTACTTC. Its protein product is CASSLPTQGAHYGETQYF.

The chain couples TRBV12-3 or TRBV12-4 to TRBJ2-2; D gene uncertain. CDR3 size: 13 residues. V was clipped by 4 bases and J by 4 bases, with 7 bases between them. The CDR3: CASSWAATGELFF. The CDR3 bases are TGTGCCAGCAGTTGGGCAGCCACCGGGGAGCTGTTTTTT.